The rows below give T cell receptor beta chains drawn from one sample of a study of T cell responses to AZD1222 COVID-19 vaccine. TCRdb keeps only in-frame clones here, not all; method: immunoSEQ multiplex PCR. The sample has some 140,000 clones; about 88% are singletons. The sample here was peripheral blood, taken on day 0 of AZD1222 vaccination. These receptors all come from an adult in good health. CDR3s include the opening cysteine and the closing phenylalanine or tryptophan. The D gene is left open where the match is weak. Size values are once, few and many counts, or a class for expanded clones, and some rows have none.

j_call | clone_size | v_call | d_call | cdr3_aa | cdr3_nt
TRBJ2-7 | NA | TRBV7-2 | TRBD1 | CASSSTTGVGEQYF | TGTGCCAGCAGCTCAACTACAGGGGTCGGCGAGCAGTACTTC
TRBJ1-6 | NA | TRBV7-8 | TRBD1 | CASSRGGSISPLHF | TGTGCCAGCAGCCGAGGGGGCTCGATTTCACCCCTCCACTTT
TRBJ2-3 | NA | TRBV5-1 | TRBD2 | CASSLGSGATDTQYF | TGCGCCAGCAGCTTAGGTAGCGGGGCTACAGATACGCAGTATTTT
TRBJ1-3 | NA | TRBV11-1 | NA | CASSVTERNTIYF | TGTGCCAGCAGTGTGACAGAAAGAAACACCATATATTTT
TRBJ2-7 | NA | TRBV6-5 | TRBD2 | CASSQSGGLSYEQYF | TGTGCCAGCAGTCAGAGCGGGGGGCTTTCCTACGAGCAGTACTTC
TRBJ2-7 | few | TRBV2 | TRBD2 | CASSSGRGGSYEQYF | TGTGCCAGCAGTAGCGGGCGGGGGGGCAGCTACGAGCAGTACTTC
TRBJ2-3 | NA | TRBV4-3 | NA | CASSQGGTTAVDTQYF | TGCGCCAGCAGCCAAGGCGGGACGACGGCGGTGGATACGCAGTATTTT
TRBJ2-3 | NA | TRBV28 | TRBD2 | CASSRPSGGTDTQYF | TGTGCCAGCAGTCGTCCAAGCGGGGGCACAGATACGCAGTATTTT
TRBJ2-2 | NA | TRBV2 | TRBD2 | CASSAGTRTGELFF | TGTGCCAGCAGCGCCGGGACTAGAACCGGGGAGCTGTTTTTT
TRBJ2-4 | NA | TRBV7-9 | NA | CASSLVEGSNIQYF | TGTGCCAGCAGCTTAGTTGAGGGTTCCAACATTCAGTACTTC
TRBJ2-7 | NA | TRBV4-3 | NA | CASSQASDAYEQYF | TGCGCCAGCAGCCAGGCATCTGATGCCTACGAGCAGTACTTC
TRBJ2-5 | NA | TRBV5-4 | TRBD1 | CASSLSQGAGETQYF | TGTGCCAGCAGCTTAAGCCAGGGGGCGGGGGAGACCCAGTACTTC
TRBJ1-1 | few | TRBV24-1 | TRBD1 | CATSEGTGEAFF | TGTGCCACCAGTGAAGGGACAGGTGAAGCTTTCTTT
TRBJ1-1 | NA | TRBV5-6 | NA | CASSPLSGGVPEAFF | TGTGCCAGCAGCCCGCTCAGTGGGGGGGTCCCTGAAGCTTTCTTT
TRBJ2-7 | NA | TRBV6-5 | TRBD2 | CASSYSGSGGANEQYF | TGTGCCAGCAGTTACTCGGGGAGCGGGGGGGCCAACGAGCAGTACTTC
TRBJ1-1 | NA | TRBV4-2 | NA | CASSQEGRNTEAFF | TGTGCCAGCAGCCAAGAGGGTAGGAACACTGAAGCTTTCTTT
TRBJ2-1 | once | TRBV18 | NA | CASSPSQGWNEQFF | TGTGCCAGCTCACCATCCCAGGGGTGGAATGAGCAGTTCTTC
TRBJ2-1 | few | TRBV6-2/TRBV6-3 | TRBD1 | CASSYGQGANEQFF | TGTGCCAGCAGTTATGGACAGGGGGCCAATGAGCAGTTCTTC
TRBJ1-2 | NA | TRBV12-3/TRBV12-4 | NA | CASSFGEPRGYTF | TGTGCCAGCAGTTTCGGGGAGCCCCGCGGCTACACCTTC
TRBJ1-5 | NA | TRBV6-5 | NA | CASRSGQNNQPQHF | TGTGCCAGCAGATCTGGACAGAACAATCAGCCCCAGCATTTT
TRBJ1-1 | NA | TRBV19 | NA | CASSTQGMRTEAFF | TGTGCCAGTAGTACACAGGGTATGAGGACTGAAGCTTTCTTT
TRBJ1-5 | NA | TRBV28 | NA | CASSWIGSNQPQHF | TGTGCCAGCAGTTGGATAGGAAGCAATCAGCCCCAGCATTTT
TRBJ1-2 | NA | TRBV4-3 | TRBD1 | CASSQDLGQGEYF | TGCGCCAGCAGCCAAGATCTGGGACAGGGGGAGTATTTC
TRBJ1-6 | NA | TRBV7-9 | NA | CASSPGLDSPLHF | TGTGCCAGCAGCCCAGGGTTAGATTCACCCCTCCACTTT
TRBJ1-2 | NA | TRBV5-6 | NA | CASSTFDSYGYTF | TGTGCCAGCAGCACCTTCGACAGTTATGGCTACACCTTC
TRBJ1-1 | NA | TRBV18 | NA | CASSHRGTEAFF | TGTGCCAGCTCGCATAGGGGTACTGAAGCTTTCTTT